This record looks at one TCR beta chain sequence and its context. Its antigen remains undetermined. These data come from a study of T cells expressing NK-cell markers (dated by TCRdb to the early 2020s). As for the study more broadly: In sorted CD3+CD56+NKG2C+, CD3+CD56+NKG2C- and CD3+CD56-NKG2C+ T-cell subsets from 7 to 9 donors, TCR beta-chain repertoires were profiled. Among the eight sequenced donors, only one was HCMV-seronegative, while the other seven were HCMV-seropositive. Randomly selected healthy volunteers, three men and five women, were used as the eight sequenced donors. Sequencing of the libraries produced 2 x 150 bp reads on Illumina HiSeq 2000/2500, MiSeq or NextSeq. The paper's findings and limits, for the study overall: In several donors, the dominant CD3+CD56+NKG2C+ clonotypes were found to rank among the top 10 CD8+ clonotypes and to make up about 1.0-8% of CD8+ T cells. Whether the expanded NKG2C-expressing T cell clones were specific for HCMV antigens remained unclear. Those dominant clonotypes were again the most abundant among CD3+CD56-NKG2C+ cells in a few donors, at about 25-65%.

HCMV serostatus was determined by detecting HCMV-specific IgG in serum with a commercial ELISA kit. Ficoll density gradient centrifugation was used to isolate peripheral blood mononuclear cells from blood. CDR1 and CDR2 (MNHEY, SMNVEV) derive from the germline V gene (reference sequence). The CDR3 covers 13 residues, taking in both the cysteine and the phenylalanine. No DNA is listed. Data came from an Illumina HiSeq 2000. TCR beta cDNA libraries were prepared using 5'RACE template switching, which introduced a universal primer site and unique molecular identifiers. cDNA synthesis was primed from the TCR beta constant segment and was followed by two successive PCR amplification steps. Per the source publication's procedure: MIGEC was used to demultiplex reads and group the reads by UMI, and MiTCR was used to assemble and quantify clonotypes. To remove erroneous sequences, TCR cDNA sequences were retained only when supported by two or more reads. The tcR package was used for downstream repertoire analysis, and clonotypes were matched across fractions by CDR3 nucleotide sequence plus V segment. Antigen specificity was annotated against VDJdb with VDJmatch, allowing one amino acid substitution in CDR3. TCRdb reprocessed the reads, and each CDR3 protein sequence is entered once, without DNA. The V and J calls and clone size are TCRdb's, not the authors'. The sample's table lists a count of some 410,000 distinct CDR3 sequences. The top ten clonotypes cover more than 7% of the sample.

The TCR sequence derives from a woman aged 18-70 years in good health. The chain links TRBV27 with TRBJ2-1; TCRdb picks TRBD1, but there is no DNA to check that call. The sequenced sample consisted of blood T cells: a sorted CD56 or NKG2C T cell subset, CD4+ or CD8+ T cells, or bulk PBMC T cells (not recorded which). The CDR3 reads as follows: CASSRDVYNEQFF.